This passage covers 30 T cell receptor beta chains from one sample sequenced in a study of cytotoxic CD8 clonotypes in ibrutinib-treated CLL. The protocol was immunoSEQ multiplex PCR, while the TCRdb copy is restricted to in-frame clones and leaves out a portion. The sample carries about 200,000 clones, about four fifths recorded once. The material was PBMCs, obtained after 12 months of ibrutinib treatment. These receptors all stem from a human donor with chronic lymphocytic leukemia.

The chain recombines TRBV5-4 with TRBJ2-7; possible D gene TRBD2, 5 bases. The CDR3 runs to 14 residues. The germline V and J ends were trimmed by 4 bases and 2 bases, with 13 bases remaining between them. Germline loops: CDR1 SGHNT, CDR2 YYREEE (reference sequence). The CDR3 DNA follows: TGTGCCAGCAGCCCCAGACTAACACCCTACGAGCAGTACTTC. It codes for CASSPRLTPYEQYF.

The chain recombines TRBV4-1 with TRBJ2-7, with D unresolved. The germline V and J ends were trimmed by 1 base and 3 bases, with 16 bases remaining between them. The CDR3 runs 16 residues. Germline values: CDR1 MGHRA, CDR2 YSYEKL. CDR3 nucleotide sequence: TGCGCCAGCAGCCAAGGATGGGCTCCCCCGGTCTACGAGCAGTACTTC. Residues: CASSQGWAPPVYEQYF.

V and J are TRBV27 and TRBJ2-5, with 7 positions matching TRBD2. The J call could be wrong; TRBJ2-7 is a better fit for the DNA end. Germline values: CDR1 MNHEY, CDR2 SMNVEV (reference sequence). This CDR3 contains 14 residues. The CDR3 sequence is CASSLEPGGYEQYF. The CDR3 bases are TGTGCCAGCAGTTTAGAACCGGGAGGCTACGAGCAGTACTTC.

This clone was observed a single time. The chain links TRBV5-4 to TRBJ1-2, with TRBD1 matching over 9 bases. J gave up 8 bases and V 3 bases, and 17 bases lay outside the gene matches. In germline, CDR1 is SGHNT, CDR2 YYREEE (reference sequence). The CDR3 is 17 amino acids. CDR3 loop: CASSSPGTGGYARGYTF. CDR3 sequence (DNA): TGTGCCAGCAGCTCCCCAGGAACAGGGGGCTATGCGAGAGGCTACACCTTC.

The chain has TRBV5-4 and TRBJ1-1; D is perhaps TRBD1 (6 bases). Per the germline V gene, CDR1 is SGHNT and CDR2 is YYREEE (reference sequence). This CDR3 contains 15 residues. V was trimmed by 6 bases and J by 5 bases, leaving 20 bases between them. DNA for the CDR3: TGTGCCAGCATTTTTACGGGACACCTGGGAACTGAAGCTTTCTTT. Translated: CASIFTGHLGTEAFF. The variable domain in full, completed from reference TRBV5-4 and TRBJ1-1, reads ETGVTQSPTHLIKTRGQQVTLRCSSQSGHNTVSWYQQALGQGPQFIFQYYREEENGRGNFPPRFSGLQFPNYSSELNVNALELDDSALYLCASIFTGHLGTEAFFGQGTRLTVV.

The gene calls are TRBV6-1 and TRBJ2-7; 11 bases line up with TRBD2. The J segment lost 0 bases and the V segment lost 5 bases, leaving 3 bases of the junction unmatched. The CDR3 runs to 15 residues. Germline lookup yields CDR1 MNHNS and CDR2 SASEGT. CDR3 in amino acids: CASSLTSGSSYEQYF. The CDR3 bases are TGTGCCAGCAGTCTAACTAGCGGGAGCTCCTACGAGCAGTACTTC.

This chain connects TRBV2 to TRBJ1-1; D remains ambiguous. Trimming removed 7 bases from V and 1 base from J, with 10 bases in between. The V gene's germline CDR1 is SNHLY and CDR2 FYNNEI. The CDR3 spans 13 residues. CDR3 sequence reads: CASTRQWNTEAFF. CDR3 coding DNA: TGTGCCAGCACTAGACAATGGAACACTGAAGCTTTCTTT.

For this clone: The sample holds other DNA sequences that translate to the same CDR3. The chain links TRBV6-5 to TRBJ1-1; TRBD1 agrees at 8 bases. The CDR3 sequence is 14 residues long. Unmatched junction bases numbered 9, after V lost 8 bases and J lost 4 bases. Germline lookup yields CDR1 MNHEY and CDR2 SVGAGI. DNA of the CDR3: TGTGCCAGCTCCTACTCTACAGGGGGCACTGAAGCTTTCTTT. It codes for CASSYSTGGTEAFF.

Written as DNA, the CDR3 is TGTGCCAGCAGCCTCACCATCGAGCAAGAGACCCAGTACTTC. This translates into CASSLTIEQETQYF. V and J are TRBV4-2 and TRBJ2-5; the D is unclear. This CDR3 contains 14 residues. Germline CDR1 LGHNA, CDR2 YNFKEQ. Between the trimmed V and J ends, which lost 4 bases and 2 bases, there was a span of 11 bases.

V gene TRBV21-1 combines with J gene TRBJ2-3; TRBD2 was called by the table and not checked on the DNA. TRBV21-1 constitutes a pseudogene. This CDR3 is 21 amino acids long. CDR3 nucleotide sequence: TGTGCCAGCAGCAAACTAGAGGTGGCACCGGGACTAGCGGGAGGGTGGGATACGCAGTATTTT. It encodes CASSKLEVAPGLAGGWDTQYF.

The genes are TRBV6-5 and TRBJ2-1; D not certain. CDR1 is MNHEY and CDR2 is SVGAGI in the germline V gene. The V gene lost 4 bases and the J gene lost 6 bases, with 10 bases spanning the gap. This CDR3 comprises 13 residues. Written as DNA, the CDR3 is TGTGCCAGCAGTTGGGCCAGAATCAATGAGCAGTTCTTC. Translating gives CASSWARINEQFF.

The chain has TRBV9 and TRBJ2-2; D possibly corresponds to TRBD2 (6 bases). Germline-derived CDR1 and CDR2 are SGDLS and YYNGEE. The CDR3 extends over 15 amino acids. V was pared by 3 bases and J by 4 bases, with 13 bases between. The CDR3 spells CASSGPGLVTGELFF. The CDR3 DNA sequence: TGTGCCAGCAGCGGCCCGGGACTTGTCACCGGGGAGCTGTTTTTT.

This clone was detected a few times. The rearrangement uses TRBV7-2 and TRBJ1-5; the D gene is possibly TRBD1 (6 bases). The germline V gene has CDR1 SGHTA and CDR2 FQGNSA. The CDR3 length is 13 residues. V shed 3 bases and J shed 9 bases, with 12 bases lying between them. Written as DNA, the CDR3 is TGTGCCAGCAGCTTTGGACAGAGACGGCCCCAGCATTTT. This sequence encodes CASSFGQRRPQHF.

The chain recombines TRBV28 with TRBJ1-5, with 9 bases aligning to TRBD1. This CDR3 is built from 14 residues. Per the germline V gene, CDR1 is MDHEN and CDR2 is SYDVKM. Unmatched junction bases numbered 6, after V lost 6 bases and J lost 6 bases. The CDR3 DNA follows: TGTGCCAGCAGGAACGGGGGACAGGGTCAGCCCCAGCATTTT. It translates to CASRNGGQGQPQHF.

The chain links TRBV11-2 to TRBJ2-3, with D perhaps TRBD1 (6 bases). With 6 bases removed from V and 0 bases from J, the gap between germline ends came to 19 bases. The length of the CDR3 is 17 residues. Germline V gives CDR1 SGHAT, CDR2 FQNNGV. CDR3 DNA sequence: TGTGCCAGCAGGATAAGACAGGACTTTCCTAGCACAGATACGCAGTATTTT. Translated, it gives CASRIRQDFPSTDTQYF.

CDR3 DNA: TGTGCCAGCAGTGAATCTTATGCTCAAGGCTACACCTTC. Amino acids: CASSESYAQGYTF. This chain links TRBV2 with TRBJ1-2; no reliable D call. Germline CDR1 SNHLY, CDR2 FYNNEI. V dropped 2 bases and J dropped 8 bases, with 12 bases sitting between them. CDR3 length: 13 amino acids.

The chain carries TRBV27 and TRBJ2-3, with unresolved D. Trimming stripped 7 bases from V and 2 bases from J, with 16 bases between. The CDR3 extends over 15 amino acids. Per germline, CDR1 MNHEY and CDR2 SMNVEV (reference sequence). This CDR3 is CASTQVWGFTDTQYF. CDR3 coding DNA: TGTGCCAGCACCCAAGTTTGGGGATTCACAGATACGCAGTATTTT.

This rearrangement joins TRBV6-1 to TRBJ2-7, with D hard to call. CDR1 and CDR2 (germline): MNHNS, SASEGT. The CDR3 extends over 14 amino acids. The V end lost 3 bases, the J end lost 3 bases, and 12 bases lay between the germline ends. CDR3 residues: CASSDSPLGYEQYF. The CDR3, as DNA: TGTGCCAGCAGTGATAGCCCTCTGGGCTACGAGCAGTACTTC.

The gene calls are TRBV9 and TRBJ2-1, with TRBD2 as a possible D gene (5 bases). Germline CDR1 reads SGDLS; CDR2 reads YYNGEE. This CDR3 is 12 amino acids long. V was pared by 4 bases and J by 10 bases, with 12 bases between. The CDR3 region is CASSQNLAEQFF. CDR3 bases: TGTGCCAGCAGCCAAAATCTAGCAGAGCAGTTCTTC.

Only a few counts were recorded for this clone. The rearrangement links TRBV5-1 to TRBJ2-7; 12 bases map to TRBD1. Germline CDR1 is SGHRS and CDR2 is YFSETQ. V lost 4 bases to trimming and J lost 5 bases; unmatched junction nucleotides: 4. This CDR3 region has 14 residues. The CDR3 region is CASSPGQGAHEQYF. In DNA, the CDR3 is TGCGCCAGCAGCCCGGGACAGGGGGCCCACGAGCAGTACTTC.

The V and J genes are TRBV6-5 and TRBJ1-2, with no clear D. The length of the CDR3 is 12 residues. With 5 bases removed from V and 3 bases from J, the gap between germline ends came to 7 bases. The germline gives CDR1 MNHEY, CDR2 SVGAGI. The CDR3 reads CASSPGDYGYTF. CDR3 nucleotide sequence: TGTGCCAGCAGTCCCGGGGACTATGGCTACACCTTC.

The chain's CDR3 is CASSQTGSEQYF. The CDR3 DNA is TGCGCCAGCAGCCAAACAGGCTCCGAGCAGTACTTC. The V and J genes are TRBV4-1 and TRBJ2-7, with a weak D call TRBD1 (5 bases). Per the germline V gene, CDR1 is MGHRA and CDR2 is YSYEKL. V was trimmed by 2 bases and J by 6 bases, leaving 8 bases between them. CDR3 length equals 12 residues.

The V gene is TRBV5-6, the J gene TRBJ1-4; 7 positions match TRBD1. Germline V lookup: CDR1 SGHDT, CDR2 YYEEEE. V lost 3 bases to trimming and J lost 3 bases; unmatched junction nucleotides: 11. CDR3 length: 17 residues. CDR3 nucleotide sequence: TGTGCCAGCAGCTCCGCCCTAGACAGGGCCGCTAATGAAAAACTGTTTTTT. It codes for CASSSALDRAANEKLFF.

This clone has just a few counts. The same CDR3 can be traced to other DNA sequences in this sample. The chain joins TRBV2 to TRBJ2-7; D is perhaps TRBD1 or TRBD2 (5 bases each). Germline CDR1 and CDR2: SNHLY and FYNNEI. V gave up 3 bases and J gave up 4 bases, with 7 bases separating them. This CDR3 region has 12 residues. The CDR3 here is CASSEGPYEQYF. CDR3 sequence (DNA): TGTGCCAGCAGTGAGGGACCGTACGAGCAGTACTTC.

The rearrangement links TRBV6-5 to TRBJ2-5; D remains unclear. This CDR3 has 13 amino acids. From germline, CDR1 is MNHEY and CDR2 SVGAGI. V was clipped by 2 bases and J by 1 base, with 5 bases between them. Here the CDR3 reads CASSYASQETQYF. CDR3 in DNA: TGTGCCAGCAGTTACGCCAGCCAAGAGACCCAGTACTTC.

The genes are TRBV6-6 and TRBJ1-3; the D gene is possibly TRBD1 (5 bases). Germline loops: CDR1 MNHNY, CDR2 SVGAGI (reference sequence). V lost 5 bases to trimming and J lost 4 bases, with 18 bases between them. CDR3 length: 16 residues. This CDR3 reads CASSQNLGAQGNTIYF. CDR3 bases: TGTGCCAGCAGTCAAAACCTAGGGGCGCAGGGAAACACCATATATTTT.

The gene calls are TRBV14 and TRBJ2-1, with 12 nucleotides matching TRBD2. Germline loops: CDR1 SGHDN, CDR2 FVKESK. The CDR3 totals 15 residues. V dropped 5 bases and J dropped 8; count of bases not matched to a gene: 7. Here the CDR3 DNA reads TGTGCCAGCAGCGGTCCTAGCGGGGGGGCCCATGAGCAGTTCTTC. The encoded protein is CASSGPSGGAHEQFF.

The chain carries TRBV2 and TRBJ1-4; the D gene is possibly TRBD1 (6 bases). The ends were cut back, 6 bases at V and 8 bases at J, with 16 bases in the middle. The CDR3 totals 14 residues. CDR1 and CDR2 (germline): SNHLY, FYNNEI. CDR3 DNA: TGTGCCAGCAGCGGACAGTTGATTGGCGAAAAACTGTTTTTT. Amino acids: CASSGQLIGEKLFF.

The chain recombines TRBV6-5 with TRBJ1-1; a weak D match, TRBD1 (6 bases). This CDR3 has 14 residues. V was trimmed by 5 bases and J by 2 bases, leaving 12 bases between them. Germline V gives CDR1 MNHEY, CDR2 SVGAGI. CDR3 bases: TGTGCCAGCAGTCTCGGGGGCGTAAACACTGAAGCTTTCTTT. It is translated as CASSLGGVNTEAFF.

This rearrangement joins TRBV30 to TRBJ1-2, with D maybe TRBD1 (5 bases). Germline CDR1 reads GTSNPN; CDR2 reads SVGIG (reference sequence). Deletions cut 4 bases from V and 8 bases from J, with 11 bases between. This CDR3 comprises 11 residues. CDR3: CAWMEGLGYTF. The CDR3 DNA reads as TGTGCCTGGATGGAGGGGCTAGGCTACACCTTC.